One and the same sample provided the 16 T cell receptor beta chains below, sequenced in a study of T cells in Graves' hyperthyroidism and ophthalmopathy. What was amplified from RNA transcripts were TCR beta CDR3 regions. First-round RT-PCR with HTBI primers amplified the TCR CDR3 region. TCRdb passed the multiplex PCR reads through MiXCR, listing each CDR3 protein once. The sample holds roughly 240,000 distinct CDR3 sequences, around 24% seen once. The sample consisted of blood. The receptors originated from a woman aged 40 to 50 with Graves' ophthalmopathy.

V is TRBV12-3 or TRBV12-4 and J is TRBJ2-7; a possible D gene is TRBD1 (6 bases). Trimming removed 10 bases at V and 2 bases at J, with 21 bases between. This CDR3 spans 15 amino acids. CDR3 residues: CAIRVYRDPTYEQYF. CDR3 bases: TGTGCCATCAGAGTATACAGGGACCCCACCTACGAGCAGTACTTC.

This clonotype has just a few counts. CDR3 protein: CASRLADWYEQYF. The DNA of the CDR3 is TGTGCCAGCAGACTAGCGGACTGGTACGAGCAGTACTTC. The V call is TRBV6-1, the J call TRBJ2-7; TRBD2 aligns across 8 bases. V shed 6 bases and J 4 bases; nucleotides not matched to a gene: 5. Germline loops: CDR1 MNHNS, CDR2 SASEGT. The CDR3 has 13 residues.

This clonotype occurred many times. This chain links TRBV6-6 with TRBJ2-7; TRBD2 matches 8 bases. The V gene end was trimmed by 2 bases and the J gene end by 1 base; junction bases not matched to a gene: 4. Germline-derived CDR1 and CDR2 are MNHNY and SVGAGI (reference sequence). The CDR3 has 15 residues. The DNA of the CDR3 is TGTGCCAGCAGTTACGGCTCTAGCGGGTCCTACGAGCAGTACTTC. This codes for CASSYGSSGSYEQYF.

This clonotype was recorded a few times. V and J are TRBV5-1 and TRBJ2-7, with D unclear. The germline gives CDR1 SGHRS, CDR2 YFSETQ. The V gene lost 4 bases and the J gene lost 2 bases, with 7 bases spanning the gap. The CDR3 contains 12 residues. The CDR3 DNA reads TGCGCCAGCAGCCCACAGCCCTACGAGCAGTACTTC. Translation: CASSPQPYEQYF.

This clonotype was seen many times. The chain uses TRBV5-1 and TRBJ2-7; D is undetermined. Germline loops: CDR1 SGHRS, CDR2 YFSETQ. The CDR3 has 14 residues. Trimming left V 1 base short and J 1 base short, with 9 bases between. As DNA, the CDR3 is TGCGCCAGCAGCTTGCAAGCGACTTCCTACGAGCAGTACTTC. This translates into CASSLQATSYEQYF.

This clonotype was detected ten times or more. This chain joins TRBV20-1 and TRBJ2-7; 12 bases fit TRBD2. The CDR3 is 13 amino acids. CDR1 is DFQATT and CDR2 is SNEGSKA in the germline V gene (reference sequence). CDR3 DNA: TGCAGCCCCCGACTAGCGGGAGAAAGGGAGCAGTACTTC. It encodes CSPRLAGEREQYF.

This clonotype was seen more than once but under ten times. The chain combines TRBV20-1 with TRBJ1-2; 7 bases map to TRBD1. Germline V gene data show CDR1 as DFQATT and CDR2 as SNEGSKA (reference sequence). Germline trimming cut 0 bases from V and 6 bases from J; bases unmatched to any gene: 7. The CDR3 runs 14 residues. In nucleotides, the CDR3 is TGCAGTGCTAGAGAAAGGGACAGTGGGAATGGCTACACCTTC. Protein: CSARERDSGNGYTF.

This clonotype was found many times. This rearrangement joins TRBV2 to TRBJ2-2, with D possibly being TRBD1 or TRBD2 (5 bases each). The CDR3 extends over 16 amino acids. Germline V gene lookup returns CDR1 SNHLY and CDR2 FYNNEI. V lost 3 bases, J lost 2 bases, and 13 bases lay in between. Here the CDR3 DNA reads TGTGCCAGCAGTGACGAGGGGCCTGTTAACACCGGGGAGCTGTTTTTT. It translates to CASSDEGPVNTGELFF.

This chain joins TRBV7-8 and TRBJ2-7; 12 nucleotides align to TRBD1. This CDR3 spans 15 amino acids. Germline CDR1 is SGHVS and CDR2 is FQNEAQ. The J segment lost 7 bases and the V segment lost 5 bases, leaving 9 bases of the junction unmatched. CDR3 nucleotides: TGTGCCAGCAGCAAGAGGGACAGGGGGCAGAGGGAGCAGTACTTC. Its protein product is CASSKRDRGQREQYF. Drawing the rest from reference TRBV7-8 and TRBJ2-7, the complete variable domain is GAGVSQSPRYKVAKRGQDVALRCDPISGHVSLFWYQQALGQGPEFLTYFQNEAQLDKSGLPSDRFFAERPEGSVSTLKIQRTQQEDSAVYLCASSKRDRGQREQYFGPGTRLTVT.

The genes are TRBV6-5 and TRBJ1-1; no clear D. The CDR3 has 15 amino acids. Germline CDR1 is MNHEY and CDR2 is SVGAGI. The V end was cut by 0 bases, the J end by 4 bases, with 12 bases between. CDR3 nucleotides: TGTGCCAGCAGTTACTCGATATATGGTAGCACTGAAGCTTTCTTT. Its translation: CASSYSIYGSTEAFF.

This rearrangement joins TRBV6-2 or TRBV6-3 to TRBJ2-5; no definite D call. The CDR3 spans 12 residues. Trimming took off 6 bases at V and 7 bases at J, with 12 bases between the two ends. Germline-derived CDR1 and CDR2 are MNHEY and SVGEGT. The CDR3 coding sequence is TGTGCCAGCAGCATCGCCGGCGGGACCCAGTACTTC. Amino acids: CASSIAGGTQYF.

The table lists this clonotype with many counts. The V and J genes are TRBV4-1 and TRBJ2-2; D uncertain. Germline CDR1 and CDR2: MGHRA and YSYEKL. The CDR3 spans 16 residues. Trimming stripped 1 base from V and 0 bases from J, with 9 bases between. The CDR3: CASSQVNLPNTGELFF. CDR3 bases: TGCGCCAGCAGCCAAGTTAACCTACCGAACACCGGGGAGCTGTTTTTT.

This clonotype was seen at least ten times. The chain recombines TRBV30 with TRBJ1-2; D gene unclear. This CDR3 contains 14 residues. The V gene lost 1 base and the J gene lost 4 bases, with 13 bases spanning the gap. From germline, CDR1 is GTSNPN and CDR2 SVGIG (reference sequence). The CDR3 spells CAWSGVVGSYGYTF. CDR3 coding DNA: TGTGCCTGGAGTGGAGTAGTGGGGAGCTATGGCTACACCTTC.

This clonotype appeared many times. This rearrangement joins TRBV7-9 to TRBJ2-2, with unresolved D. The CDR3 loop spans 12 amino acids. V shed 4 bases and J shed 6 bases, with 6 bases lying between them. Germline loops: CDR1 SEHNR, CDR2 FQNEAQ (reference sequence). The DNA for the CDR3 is TGTGCCAGCAGCTCCCTCGCCGGGGAGCTGTTTTTT. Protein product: CASSSLAGELFF. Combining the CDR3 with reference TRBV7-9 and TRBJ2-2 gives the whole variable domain DTGVSQNPRHKITKRGQNVTFRCDPISEHNRLYWYRQTLGQGPEFLTYFQNEAQLEKSRLLSDRFSAERPKGSFSTLEIQRTEQGDSAMYLCASSSLAGELFFGEGSRLTVL.

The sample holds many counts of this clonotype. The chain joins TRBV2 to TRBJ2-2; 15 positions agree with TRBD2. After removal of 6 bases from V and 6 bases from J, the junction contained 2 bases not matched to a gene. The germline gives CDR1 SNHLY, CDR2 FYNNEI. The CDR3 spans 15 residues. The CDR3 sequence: CASRGLAGGAGELFF. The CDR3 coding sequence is TGTGCCAGCAGGGGACTAGCGGGAGGAGCCGGGGAGCTGTTTTTT.

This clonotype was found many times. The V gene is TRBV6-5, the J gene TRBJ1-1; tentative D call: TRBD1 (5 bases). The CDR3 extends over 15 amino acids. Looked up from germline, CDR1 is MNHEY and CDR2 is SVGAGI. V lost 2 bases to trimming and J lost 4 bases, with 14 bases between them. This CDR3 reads CASSYAIVQGTEAFF. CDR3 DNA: TGTGCCAGCAGTTACGCGATTGTCCAGGGCACTGAAGCTTTCTTT.